This T cell receptor (beta chain) was identified in a study of blood T cell repertoires in COVID-19. Study background: COVID-19 samples collected from the United States, Italy and Spain covered acute and convalescent phases. In each case, the material was cDNA or gDNA derived from T cells, B-cell-depleted T cells, or PBMCs.

Original processing notes: Amplification from reference gene primers served as the basis for estimated nucleated cell counts. Assay: immunoSEQ multiplex PCR; the TCRdb copy retains only in-frame clones and omits some. V and J calls plus clone size are reproduced from that table; the DNA served to infer D and trimming. Of 140,000 or so clones listed, around 87% are singletons. This CDR3 has 13 amino acids. Germline CDR1 is MDHEN and CDR2 is SYDVKM. Unmatched junction bases numbered 3, after V lost 6 bases and J lost 4 bases. This receptor was taken from a human donor in a cohort sampled during active COVID-19. The sample comprised peripheral blood. The chain joins TRBV28 to TRBJ1-2; 9 nucleotides agree with TRBD1. The CDR3 here is CASRRDRVYGYTF. The CDR3 coding sequence is TGTGCCAGCAGACGGGACAGGGTCTATGGCTACACCTTC.